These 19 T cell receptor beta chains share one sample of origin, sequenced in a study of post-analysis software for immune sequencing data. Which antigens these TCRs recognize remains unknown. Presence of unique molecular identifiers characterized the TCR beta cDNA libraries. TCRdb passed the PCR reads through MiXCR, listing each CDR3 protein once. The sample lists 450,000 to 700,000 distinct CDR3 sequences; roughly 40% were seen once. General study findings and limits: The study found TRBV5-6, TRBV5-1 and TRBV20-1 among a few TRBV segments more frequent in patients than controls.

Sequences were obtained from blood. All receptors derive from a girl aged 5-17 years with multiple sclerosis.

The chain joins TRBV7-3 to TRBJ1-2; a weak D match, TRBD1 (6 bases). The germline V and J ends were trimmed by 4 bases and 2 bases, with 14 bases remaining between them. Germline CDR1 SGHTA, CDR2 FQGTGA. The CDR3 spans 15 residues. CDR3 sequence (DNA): TGTGCCAGCAGCTCCGGCCGGGACACGAACTATGGCTACACCTTC. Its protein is CASSSGRDTNYGYTF. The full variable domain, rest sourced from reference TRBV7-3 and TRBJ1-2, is GAGVSQTPSNKVTEKGKYVELRCDPISGHTALYWYRQSLGQGPEFLIYFQGTGAADDSGLPNDRFFAVRPEGSVSTLKIQRTERGDSAVYLCASSSGRDTNYGYTFGSGTRLTVV.

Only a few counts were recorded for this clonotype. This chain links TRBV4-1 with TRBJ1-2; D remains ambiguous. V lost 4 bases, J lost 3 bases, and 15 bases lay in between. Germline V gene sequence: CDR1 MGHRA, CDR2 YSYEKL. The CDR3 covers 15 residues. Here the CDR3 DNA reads TGCGCCAGCAGCCCCAGAGGGAGGACCTACTATGGCTACACCTTC. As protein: CASSPRGRTYYGYTF.

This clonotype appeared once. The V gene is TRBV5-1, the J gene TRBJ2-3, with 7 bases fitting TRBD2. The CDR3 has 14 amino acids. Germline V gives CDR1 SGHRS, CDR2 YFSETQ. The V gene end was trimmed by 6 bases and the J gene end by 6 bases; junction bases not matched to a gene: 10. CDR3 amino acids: CASTISGPRDTQYF. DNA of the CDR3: TGCGCCAGCACGATTAGCGGGCCCCGGGATACGCAGTATTTT.

This CDR3 reads CASSQHGSPKSSPLHF. The CDR3 coding sequence is TGTGCCAGCAGTCAGCACGGGTCTCCAAAAAGCTCACCCCTCCACTTT. V usage is TRBV6-5 and J usage is TRBJ1-6; D unclear. The CDR3 runs 16 residues. Germline V gene data show CDR1 as MNHEY and CDR2 as SVGAGI. With 5 bases removed from V and 10 bases from J, the gap between germline ends came to 21 bases.

This CDR3 is CSGMTGNTGYTF. The CDR3, as DNA: TGCAGCGGTATGACAGGAAACACTGGCTACACCTTC. The V gene is TRBV29-1, the J gene TRBJ1-2; perhaps TRBD1 as D (6 bases). With 7 bases removed from V and 7 bases from J, the gap between germline ends came to 16 bases. Germline loops: CDR1 SQVTM, CDR2 ANQGSEA. The CDR3 spans 12 residues.

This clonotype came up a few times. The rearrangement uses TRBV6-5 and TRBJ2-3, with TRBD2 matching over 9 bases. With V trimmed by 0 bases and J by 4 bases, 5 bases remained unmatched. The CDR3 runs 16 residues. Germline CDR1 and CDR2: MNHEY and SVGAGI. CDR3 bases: TGTGCCAGCAGTTACTCGCTAGCGGGGTCCCCAGATACGCAGTATTTT. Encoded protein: CASSYSLAGSPDTQYF.

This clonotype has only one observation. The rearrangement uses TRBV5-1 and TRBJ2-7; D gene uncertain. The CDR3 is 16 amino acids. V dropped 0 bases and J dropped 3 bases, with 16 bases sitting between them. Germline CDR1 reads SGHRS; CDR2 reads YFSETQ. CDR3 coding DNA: TGCGCCAGCAGCTTGGATTCGGCATCATTCTTCTACGAGCAGTACTTC. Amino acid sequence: CASSLDSASFFYEQYF.

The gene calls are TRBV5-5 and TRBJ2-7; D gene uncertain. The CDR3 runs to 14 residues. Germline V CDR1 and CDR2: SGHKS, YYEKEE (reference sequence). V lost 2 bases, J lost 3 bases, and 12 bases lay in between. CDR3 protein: CASSLFDLVYEQYF. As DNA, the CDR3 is TGTGCCAGCAGCTTATTCGACCTGGTCTACGAGCAGTACTTC.

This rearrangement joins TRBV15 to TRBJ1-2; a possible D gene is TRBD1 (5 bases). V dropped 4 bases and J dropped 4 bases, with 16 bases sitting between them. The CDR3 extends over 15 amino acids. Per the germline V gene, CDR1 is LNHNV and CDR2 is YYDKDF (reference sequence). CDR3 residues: CATSTGLRGSYGYTF. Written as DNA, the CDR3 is TGTGCCACCAGCACCGGTTTAAGGGGCAGCTATGGCTACACCTTC.

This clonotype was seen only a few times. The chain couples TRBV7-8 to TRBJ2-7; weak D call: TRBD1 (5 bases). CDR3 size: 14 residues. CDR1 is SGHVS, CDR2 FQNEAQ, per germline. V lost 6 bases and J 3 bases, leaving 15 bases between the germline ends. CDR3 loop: CASSPPRRGYEQYF. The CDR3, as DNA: TGTGCCAGCAGTCCCCCTCGAAGGGGCTACGAGCAGTACTTC.

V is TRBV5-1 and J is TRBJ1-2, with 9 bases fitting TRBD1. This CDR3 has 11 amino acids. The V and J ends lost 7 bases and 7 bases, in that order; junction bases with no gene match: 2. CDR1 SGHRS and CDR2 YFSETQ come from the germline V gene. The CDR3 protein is CASRQGVGYTF. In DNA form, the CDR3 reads TGCGCCAGCCGACAGGGGGTTGGCTACACCTTC.

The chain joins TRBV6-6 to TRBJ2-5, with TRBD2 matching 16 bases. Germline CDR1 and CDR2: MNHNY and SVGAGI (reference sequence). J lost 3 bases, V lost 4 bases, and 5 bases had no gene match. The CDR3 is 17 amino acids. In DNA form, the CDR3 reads TGTGCCAGCAGTTCCCCGGGACTAGCGGGAGGGGAAGAGACCCAGTACTTC. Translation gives CASSSPGLAGGEETQYF.

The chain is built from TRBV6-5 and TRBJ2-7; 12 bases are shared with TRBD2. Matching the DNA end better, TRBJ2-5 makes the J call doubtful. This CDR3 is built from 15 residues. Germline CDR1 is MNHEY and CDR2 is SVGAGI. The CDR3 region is CASSRLAGAPETQYF. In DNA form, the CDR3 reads TGTGCCAGCAGTCGACTAGCGGGAGCTCCGGAGACCCAGTACTTC.

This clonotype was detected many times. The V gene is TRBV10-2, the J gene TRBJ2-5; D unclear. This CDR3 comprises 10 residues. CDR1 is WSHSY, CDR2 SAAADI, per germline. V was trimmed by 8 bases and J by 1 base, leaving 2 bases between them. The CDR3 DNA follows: TGCGCCAGCGGCCAAGAGACCCAGTACTTC. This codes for CASGQETQYF.

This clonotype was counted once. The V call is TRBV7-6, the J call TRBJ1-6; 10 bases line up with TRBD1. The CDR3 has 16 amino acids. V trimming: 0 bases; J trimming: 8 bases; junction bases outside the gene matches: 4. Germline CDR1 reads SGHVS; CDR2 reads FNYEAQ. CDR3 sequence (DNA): TGTGCCAGCAGCTTAGCGGGGACAGGGGCAGATTCACCCCTCCACTTT. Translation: CASSLAGTGADSPLHF.

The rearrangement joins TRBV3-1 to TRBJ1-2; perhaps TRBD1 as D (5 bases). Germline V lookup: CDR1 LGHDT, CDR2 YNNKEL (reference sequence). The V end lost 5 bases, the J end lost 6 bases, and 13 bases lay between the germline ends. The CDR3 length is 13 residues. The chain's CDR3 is CASSGTQGNGYTF. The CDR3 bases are TGTGCCAGCAGCGGAACCCAGGGAAATGGCTACACCTTC.

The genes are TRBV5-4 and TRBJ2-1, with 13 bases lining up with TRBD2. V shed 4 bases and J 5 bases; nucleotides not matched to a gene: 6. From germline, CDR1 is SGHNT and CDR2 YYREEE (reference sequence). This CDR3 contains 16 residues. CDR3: CASSTRLAGGDNEQFF. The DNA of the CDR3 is TGTGCCAGCAGCACCAGACTAGCGGGAGGTGACAATGAGCAGTTCTTC.

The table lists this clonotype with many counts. The DNA of the CDR3 is TGTGCCAGCAGCTCACTAGCGGGAGGTTCTGACGAGCAGTACTTC. Encoded protein: CASSSLAGGSDEQYF. The V gene is TRBV6-5, the J gene TRBJ2-7, with 12 nucleotides matching TRBD2. V shed 6 bases and J 5 bases; nucleotides not matched to a gene: 8. The CDR3 length is 15 residues. The V gene's germline CDR1 is MNHEY and CDR2 SVGAGI.

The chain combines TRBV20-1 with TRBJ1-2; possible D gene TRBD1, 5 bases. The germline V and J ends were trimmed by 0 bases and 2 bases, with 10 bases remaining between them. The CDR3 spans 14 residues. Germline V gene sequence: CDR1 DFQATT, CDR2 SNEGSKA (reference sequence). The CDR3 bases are TGCAGTGCTAGAGAGGCCAAGGGGAACTATGGCTACACCTTC. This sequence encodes CSAREAKGNYGYTF.